This T cell receptor (beta chain) was recovered during a study of T cells expressing NK-cell markers. Notes on the study in general: These same clonotypes (in several donors) also led the CD3+CD56-NKG2C+ fraction.

Turning to this clonotype: Antigen specificity is unknown.

From the 5' RACE reads, TCRdb lists one entry per CDR3 protein and no DNA. The sample data list 550,000 to 600,000 distinct CDR3 sequences. The TCR comes from a young man in good health. What was sequenced was blood T cells: a sorted CD56 or NKG2C T cell subset, CD4+ or CD8+ T cells, or bulk PBMC T cells (not recorded which).

Here the CDR3 reads CASSSGLGNEQFF. The V and J genes are TRBV12-3 or TRBV12-4 and TRBJ2-1; TCRdb returns TRBD2, unconfirmable since there is no DNA. The CDR3 has 13 amino acids.